This T cell receptor beta chain was profiled in a study of T cell responses to AZD1222 COVID-19 vaccine. Study-level information: Pooled in the analysis were second doses at about 4 or about 12 weeks.

With 5 bases clipped from V and 1 base from J, the junction kept 4 bases outside the gene matches. Per germline, CDR1 MRHNA and CDR2 SNTAGT. The length of the CDR3 is 17 residues. Repertoires were generated with immunoSEQ multiplex PCR, while TCRdb's copy carries only in-frame clones and drops some. The table lists more than 60,000 clones, more than 65% of them singletons. The sequence came from an adult in good health. This chain links TRBV6-4 with TRBJ2-6, with 11 positions matching TRBD1. The input for sequencing was peripheral blood, taken on day 0 of AZD1222 vaccination. CDR3: CASSPGTGGSGANVLTF. The CDR3 coding sequence is TGTGCCAGCAGTCCCGGGACAGGGGGTTCTGGGGCCAACGTCCTGACTTTC.